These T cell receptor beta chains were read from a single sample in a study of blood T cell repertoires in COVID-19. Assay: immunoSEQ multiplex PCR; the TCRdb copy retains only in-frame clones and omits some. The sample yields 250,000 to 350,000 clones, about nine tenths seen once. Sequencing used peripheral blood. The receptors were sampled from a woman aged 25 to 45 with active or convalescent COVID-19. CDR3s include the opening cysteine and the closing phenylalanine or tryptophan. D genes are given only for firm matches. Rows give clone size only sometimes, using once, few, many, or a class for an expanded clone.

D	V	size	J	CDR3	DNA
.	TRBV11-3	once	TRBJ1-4	CASSLRLGSQLFF	TGTGCCAGCTCCCTGAGACTTGGATCTCAACTGTTTTTT
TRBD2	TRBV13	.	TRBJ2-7	CASSLLPGGAYEQYF	TGTGCCAGCAGCTTACTTCCCGGGGGGGCCTACGAGCAGTACTTC
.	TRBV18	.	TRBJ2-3	CASSPLRVGATTDTQYF	TGTGCCAGCTCACCACTCCGCGTAGGAGCAACCACAGATACGCAGTATTTT
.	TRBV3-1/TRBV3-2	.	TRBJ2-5	CASSRRQRQETQYF	TGTGCCAGCAGCCGCCGACAGCGCCAAGAGACCCAGTACTTC
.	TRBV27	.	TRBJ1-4	CASSLRGREKLFF	TGTGCCAGCAGTTTAAGGGGCCGTGAAAAACTGTTTTTT
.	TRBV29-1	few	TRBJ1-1	CSVTQGSGTEAFF	TGCAGCGTTACCCAGGGGAGTGGCACTGAAGCTTTCTTT
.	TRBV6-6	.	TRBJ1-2	CASSQGQFYGYTF	TGTGCCAGCAGTCAAGGACAGTTCTATGGCTACACCTTC
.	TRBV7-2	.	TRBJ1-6	CASSRERPGTQSYNSPLHF	TGTGCCAGCAGCAGAGAGCGTCCGGGTACGCAATCCTATAATTCACCCCTCCACTTT
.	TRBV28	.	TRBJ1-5	CASILMGGSNQPQHF	TGTGCCAGCATTCTTATGGGGGGAAGCAATCAGCCCCAGCATTTT
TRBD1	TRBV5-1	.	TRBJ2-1	CASSLATGRNEQFF	TGCGCCAGCAGCTTGGCGACAGGGCGGAATGAGCAGTTCTTC
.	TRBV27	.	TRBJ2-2	CASPQGPNTGELFF	TGTGCCAGCCCTCAGGGGCCGAACACCGGGGAGCTGTTTTTT
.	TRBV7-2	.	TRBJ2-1	CASSLVRGAYEQFF	TGTGCCAGCAGCTTAGTCAGGGGGGCTTATGAGCAGTTCTTC
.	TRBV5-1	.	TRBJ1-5	CASSFSGGSDQPQHF	TGCGCCAGCAGTTTCTCAGGAGGGTCGGATCAGCCCCAGCATTTT
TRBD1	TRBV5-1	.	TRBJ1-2	CASSLTGVQGGYTF	TGCGCCAGCAGCTTGACAGGGGTACAAGGAGGCTACACCTTC
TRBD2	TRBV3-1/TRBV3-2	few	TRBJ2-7	CASSHHSGASYEQYF	TGTGCCAGCAGCCACCATAGCGGGGCCTCCTACGAGCAGTACTTC
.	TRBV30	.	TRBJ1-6	CAWSPGGREGSPLHF	TGTGCCTGGAGCCCTGGCGGCAGGGAAGGATCACCCCTCCACTTT
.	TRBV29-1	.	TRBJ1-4	CSALEGGKLFF	TGCAGCGCCCTCGAGGGGGGGAAACTGTTTTTT
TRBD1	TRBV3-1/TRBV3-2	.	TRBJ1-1	CASNQGANTEAFF	TGTGCCAGCAACCAGGGGGCGAACACTGAAGCTTTCTTT
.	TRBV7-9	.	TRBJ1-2	CASSLPGREGYTF	TGTGCCAGCAGCCTACCAGGGAGGGAAGGCTACACCTTC
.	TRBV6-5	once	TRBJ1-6	CASSFEGKNSPLHF	TGTGCCAGCAGCTTCGAGGGAAAGAATTCACCCCTCCACTTT
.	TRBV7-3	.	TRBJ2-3	CASSISTDTQYF	TGTGCCAGCAGCATATCCACAGATACGCAGTATTTT
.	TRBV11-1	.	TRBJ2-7	CARHTSSYEQYF	TGTGCTCGTCATACGAGCTCCTACGAGCAGTACTTC
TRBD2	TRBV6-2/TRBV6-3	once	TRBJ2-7	CASSLGLAGGKYEQYF	TGTGCCAGCAGTCTCGGACTAGCGGGGGGTAAATACGAGCAGTACTTC
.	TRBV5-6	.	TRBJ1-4	CASSPTGVEGKLFF	TGTGCCAGCAGCCCTACGGGGGTCGAGGGAAAACTGTTTTTT
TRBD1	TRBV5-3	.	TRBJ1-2	CARSLFTGDPNYGYTF	TGTGCCAGAAGCTTGTTTACAGGGGACCCTAACTATGGCTACACCTTC
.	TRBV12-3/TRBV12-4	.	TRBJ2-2	CASSGGDTGELFF	TGTGCCAGCAGTGGAGGGGACACCGGGGAGCTGTTTTTT
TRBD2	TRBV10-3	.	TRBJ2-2	CATKSGGNTGELFF	TGTGCCACGAAAAGCGGGGGGAACACCGGGGAGCTGTTTTTT
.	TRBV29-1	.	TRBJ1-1	CSAQAGAPFYTEAFF	TGCAGCGCTCAGGCGGGAGCCCCATTTTACACTGAAGCTTTCTTT
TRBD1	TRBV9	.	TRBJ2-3	CASSVGSGGAADTQYF	TGTGCCAGCAGCGTAGGTTCAGGGGGCGCAGCAGATACGCAGTATTTT
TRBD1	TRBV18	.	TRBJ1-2	CASSPYETGVYGYTF	TGTGCCAGCTCCCCATACGAGACAGGGGTCTATGGCTACACCTTC
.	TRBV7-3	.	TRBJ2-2	CASSLQAAYTGELFF	TGTGCCAGCAGCCTCCAGGCCGCTTACACCGGGGAGCTGTTTTTT
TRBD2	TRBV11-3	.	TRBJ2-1	CASSPTSGVPNEQFF	TGTGCCAGCAGCCCCACTAGCGGGGTTCCCAATGAGCAGTTCTTC
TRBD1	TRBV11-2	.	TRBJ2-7	CASSLGDRVEQYF	TGTGCCAGCAGCTTAGGGGACAGGGTCGAGCAGTACTTC
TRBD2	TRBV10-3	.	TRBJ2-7	CAISEFLPGGAGGTYEQYF	TGTGCCATCAGTGAGTTCCTCCCCGGGGGAGCGGGGGGGACCTACGAGCAGTACTTC
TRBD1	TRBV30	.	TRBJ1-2	CAWRETGGAGGYTF	TGTGCCTGGAGAGAGACAGGGGGCGCGGGGGGCTACACCTTC
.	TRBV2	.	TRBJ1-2	CASSERQPAFYGYTF	TGTGCCAGCAGTGAAAGACAGCCCGCCTTCTATGGCTACACCTTC
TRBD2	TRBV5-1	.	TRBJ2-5	CASSWTSGGAWAETQYF	TGCGCCAGCAGCTGGACTAGCGGGGGGGCCTGGGCAGAGACCCAGTACTTC
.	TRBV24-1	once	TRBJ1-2	CATRPRGAGGYTF	TGTGCCACCAGACCCAGGGGAGCCGGTGGCTACACCTTC
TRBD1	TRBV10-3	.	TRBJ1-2	CAIRDRVVWSYGYTF	TGTGCCATCCGGGACAGGGTGGTCTGGAGCTATGGCTACACCTTC
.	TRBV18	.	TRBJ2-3	CASSRASTDTQYF	TGTGCCAGCTCACGGGCAAGCACAGATACGCAGTATTTT
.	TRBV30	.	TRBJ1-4	CAWAAPRGYEKLFF	TGTGCCTGGGCCGCCCCAAGAGGATACGAAAAACTGTTTTTT
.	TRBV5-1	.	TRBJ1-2	CASSLDWDTYYGYTF	TGCGCCAGCAGCTTGGACTGGGACACCTATTATGGCTACACCTTC
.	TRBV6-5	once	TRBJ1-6	CASTGLSNSPLHF	TGTGCCAGCACCGGACTGAGTAATTCACCCCTCCACTTT
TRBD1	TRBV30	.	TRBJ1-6	CAWSPGTGSYNSPLHF	TGTGCCTGGTCGCCCGGGACAGGGTCCTATAATTCACCCCTCCACTTT
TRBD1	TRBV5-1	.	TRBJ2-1	CASSSGQPGQNEQFF	TGCGCCAGCAGCTCGGGACAGCCTGGGCAGAATGAGCAGTTCTTC